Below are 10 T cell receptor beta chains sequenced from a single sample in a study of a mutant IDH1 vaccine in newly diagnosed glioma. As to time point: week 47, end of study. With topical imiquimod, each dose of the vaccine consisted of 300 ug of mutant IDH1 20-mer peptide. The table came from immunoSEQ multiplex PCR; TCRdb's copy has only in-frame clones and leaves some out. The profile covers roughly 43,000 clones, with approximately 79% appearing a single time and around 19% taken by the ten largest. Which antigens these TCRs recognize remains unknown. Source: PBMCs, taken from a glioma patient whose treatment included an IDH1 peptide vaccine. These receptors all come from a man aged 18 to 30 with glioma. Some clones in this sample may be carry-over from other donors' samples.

DNA of the CDR3: TGTGCCAGTAGTATGAGGGGACCCAGCACAGATACGCAGTATTTT. Translating gives CASSMRGPSTDTQYF. The rearrangement links TRBV19 to TRBJ2-3; perhaps D is TRBD1 or TRBD2 (5 bases each). V lost 3 bases to trimming and J lost 0 bases, with 10 bases between them. CDR1 LNHDA and CDR2 SQIVND come from the germline V gene (reference sequence). The CDR3 extends over 15 amino acids.

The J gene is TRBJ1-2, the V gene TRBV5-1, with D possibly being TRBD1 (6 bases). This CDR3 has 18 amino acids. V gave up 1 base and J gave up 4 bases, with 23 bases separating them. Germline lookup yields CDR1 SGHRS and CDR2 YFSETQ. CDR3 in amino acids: CASSLPVGMAGAGYGYTF. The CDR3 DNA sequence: TGCGCCAGCAGCTTGCCCGTTGGTATGGCGGGGGCTGGCTATGGCTACACCTTC.

CDR3: CASSPDRNSYEQYF. CDR3 nucleotides: TGTGCCAGCTCACCGGACAGGAACTCCTACGAGCAGTACTTC. The chain is built from TRBV18 and TRBJ2-7, with 7 bases aligning to TRBD1. This CDR3 is built from 14 residues. Trimming took 3 bases from V and 0 from J; bases not matched to a gene: 2. The V gene's germline CDR1 is KGHSH and CDR2 LQKENI.

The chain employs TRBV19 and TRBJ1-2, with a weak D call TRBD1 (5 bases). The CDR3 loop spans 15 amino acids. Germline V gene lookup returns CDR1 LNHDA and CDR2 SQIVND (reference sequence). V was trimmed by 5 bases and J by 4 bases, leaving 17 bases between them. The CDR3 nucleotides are TGTGCCAGTAGTTGGACCACGACAGCCCGCTATGGCTACACCTTC. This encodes CASSWTTTARYGYTF.

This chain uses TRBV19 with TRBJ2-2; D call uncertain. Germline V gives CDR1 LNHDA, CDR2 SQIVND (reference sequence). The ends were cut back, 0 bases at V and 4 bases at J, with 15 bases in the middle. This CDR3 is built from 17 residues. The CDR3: CASSIDRWGFSTGELFF. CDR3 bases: TGTGCCAGTAGTATAGATCGTTGGGGATTTAGCACCGGGGAGCTGTTTTTT. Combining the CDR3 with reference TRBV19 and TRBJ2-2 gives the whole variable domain DGGITQSPKYLFRKEGQNVTLSCEQNLNHDAMYWYRQDPGQGLRLIYYSQIVNDFQKGDIAEGYSVSREKKESFPLTVTSAQKNPTAFYLCASSIDRWGFSTGELFFGEGSRLTVL.

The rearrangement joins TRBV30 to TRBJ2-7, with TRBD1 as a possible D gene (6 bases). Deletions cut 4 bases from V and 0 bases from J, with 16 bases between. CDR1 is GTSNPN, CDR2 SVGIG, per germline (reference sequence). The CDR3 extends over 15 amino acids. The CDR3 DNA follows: TGTGCCTGGAACCTCAGGGGCCCAAGCTCCTACGAGCAGTACTTC. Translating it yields CAWNLRGPSSYEQYF. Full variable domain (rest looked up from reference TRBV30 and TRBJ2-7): SQTIHQWPATLVQPVGSPLSLECTVEGTSNPNLYWYRQAAGRGLQLLFYSVGIGQISSEVPQNLSASRPQDRQFILSSKKLLLSDSGFYLCAWNLRGPSSYEQYFGPGTRLTVT.

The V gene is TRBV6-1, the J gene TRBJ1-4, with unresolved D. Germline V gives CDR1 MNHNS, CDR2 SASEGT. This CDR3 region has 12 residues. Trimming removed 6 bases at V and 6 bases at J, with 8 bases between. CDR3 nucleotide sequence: TGTGCCAGCAGGGAAACCGATGAAAAACTGTTTTTT. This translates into CASRETDEKLFF.

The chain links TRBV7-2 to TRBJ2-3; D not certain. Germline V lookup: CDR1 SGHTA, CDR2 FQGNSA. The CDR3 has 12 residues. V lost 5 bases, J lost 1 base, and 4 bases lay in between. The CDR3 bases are TGTGCCAGCAGCAGGGGCACAGATACGCAGTATTTT. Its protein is CASSRGTDTQYF. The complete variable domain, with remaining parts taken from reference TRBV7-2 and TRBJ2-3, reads GAGVSQSPSNKVTEKGKDVELRCDPISGHTALYWYRQSLGQGLEFLIYFQGNSAPDKSGLPSDRFSAERTGGSVSTLTIQRTQQEDSAVYLCASSRGTDTQYFGPGTRLTVL.

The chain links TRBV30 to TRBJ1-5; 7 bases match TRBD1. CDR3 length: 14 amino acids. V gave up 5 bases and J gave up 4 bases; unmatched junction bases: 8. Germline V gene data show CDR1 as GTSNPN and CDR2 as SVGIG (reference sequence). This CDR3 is CAWDSTGRNQPQHF. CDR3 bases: TGTGCCTGGGACTCGACAGGGAGGAATCAGCCCCAGCATTTT.

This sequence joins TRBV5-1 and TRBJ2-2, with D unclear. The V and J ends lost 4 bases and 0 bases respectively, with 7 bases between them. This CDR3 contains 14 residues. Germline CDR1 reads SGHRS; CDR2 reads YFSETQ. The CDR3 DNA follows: TGCGCCAGCAGCGTGATTACGAACACCGGGGAGCTGTTTTTT. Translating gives CASSVITNTGELFF. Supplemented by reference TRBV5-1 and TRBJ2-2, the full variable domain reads KAGVTQTPRYLIKTRGQQVTLSCSPISGHRSVSWYQQTPGQGLQFLFEYFSETQRNKGNFPGRFSGRQFSNSRSEMNVSTLELGDSALYLCASSVITNTGELFFGEGSRLTVL.